The present T cell receptor beta chain was sequenced within a study of cytomegalovirus exposure and HLA in healthy donors. Whole-study results and caveats: In a later analysis, donors in an Asian-associated ancestry cluster reportedly had fewer N-insertions in productive TCRs than the cohort mean. Specificity for CMV antigens was confirmed in vitro for a few of the CMV-associated chains.

PCR amplification relied on 60 Vbeta primers (plus 13 Jbeta primers). Generated by immunoSEQ multiplex PCR, the TCRdb table keeps only in-frame clones and is missing some. The sample totals 150,000 to 200,000 clones; its top ten clones hold around 1.4%. Note on this clone: The antigen is not known.

Germline V gene data show CDR1 as KGHSH and CDR2 as LQKENI. The CDR3 consists of 14 residues. The V end lost 3 bases, the J end lost 10 bases, and 16 bases lay between the germline ends. This sequence joins TRBV18 and TRBJ2-4, with D possibly matching TRBD1 (6 bases). Sequenced input: PBMCs. This sequence originates from an older woman in good health and CMV-seronegative. CDR3 residues: CASSPGTRGRIQYF. The CDR3 region has the DNA TGTGCCAGCTCACCGGGGACGAGGGGGAGAATTCAGTACTTC.